One TCR beta chain is described in this entry. Its antigen remains unknown. The record originates from a study of cytomegalovirus exposure and HLA in healthy donors. Overall study results and limits: The productive fraction for most TCR beta V segments was about 87% or about 30% in an earlier analysis. In a later analysis, 16,951 TCR beta sequences were associated with HLA alleles at 0.05 false discovery rate. Reports credit the classifier with highly specific, highly sensitive diagnosis of cytomegalovirus status. A link between a missense DCLRE1C variant and TCR beta V- and J-gene trimming emerged from a later analysis.

13 Jbeta primers and 60 Vbeta primers were used for the PCR. Only in-frame clones appear in the TCRdb table, and some are missing; sequencing was by immunoSEQ multiplex PCR. The sample holds fewer than 75,000 clones, around 83% seen once. The sample consisted of PBMCs. This TCR came from a man aged 30 to 39 in good health and CMV-seronegative.

CDR3 amino acids: CASSQVGGVTDTQYF. DNA of the CDR3: TGTGCCAGCAGCCAAGTGGGGGGGGTCACAGATACGCAGTATTTT. The V call is TRBV14, the J call TRBJ2-3, with 7 nucleotides matching TRBD2. Trimming cost V 1 base and J 2 bases; bases outside gene matches: 3. The length of the CDR3 is 15 residues. The germline gives CDR1 SGHDN, CDR2 FVKESK.